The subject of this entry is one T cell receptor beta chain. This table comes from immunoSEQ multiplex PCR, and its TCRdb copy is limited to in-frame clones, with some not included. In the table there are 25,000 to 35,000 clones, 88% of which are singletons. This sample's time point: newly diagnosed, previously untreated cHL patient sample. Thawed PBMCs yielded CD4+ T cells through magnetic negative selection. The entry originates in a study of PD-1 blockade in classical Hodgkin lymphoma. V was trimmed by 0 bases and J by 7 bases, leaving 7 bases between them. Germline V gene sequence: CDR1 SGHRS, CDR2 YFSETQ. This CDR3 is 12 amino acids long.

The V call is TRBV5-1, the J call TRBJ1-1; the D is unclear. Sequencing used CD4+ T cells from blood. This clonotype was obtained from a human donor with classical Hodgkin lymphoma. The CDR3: CASSLGSDEAFF. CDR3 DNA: TGCGCCAGCAGCTTGGGTAGCGATGAAGCTTTCTTT.